The rows below give T cell receptor beta chains drawn from one sample of a study of CD4 T cells in relation to SARS-CoV-2 and coronaviruses. Sequencing used immunoSEQ multiplex PCR; TCRdb keeps in-frame clones, though not all of them. The profile shows 28,000 or so clones, about 77% of them singletons. Their antigen targets remain unknown. The sequencing input was CD4+ T cells from PBMCs, cultured in vitro. The receptors were gathered from a human donor in good health. Each CDR3 is given with its conserved first and last residue. A D gene is named only where the DNA matches it firmly. Where a row states a size, it is once, few, many or the class of an expanded clone; other rows omit it.

>TRBV19|TRBJ2-7|.|TRBD2
TGTGCCAGTAGTATAGGAGCGCTAGCGGGAGGGAGCTCCTACGAGCAGTACTTC
CASSIGALAGGSSYEQYF
>TRBV11-3|TRBJ1-1|.|.
TGTGCCAGCAGCCCAAATGGGGTAGGGACTGAAGCTTTCTTT
CASSPNGVGTEAFF
>TRBV11-2|TRBJ2-1|.|.
TGTGCCAGCGGTAAAATCTCCTACAATGAGCAGTTCTTC
CASGKISYNEQFF
>TRBV2|TRBJ1-2|few|.
TGTGCCAGCAGTGGTAGGGGCCGTAGTTATGGCTACACCTTC
CASSGRGRSYGYTF
>TRBV27|TRBJ2-1|.|TRBD1
TGTGCCAGCAGTTTAGTAGGACAGGTTTGGGACTACAATGAGCAGTTCTTC
CASSLVGQVWDYNEQFF
>TRBV9|TRBJ1-5|.|.
TGTGCCAGCAGCGTAGCTTCGACTCAGCCCCAGCATTTT
CASSVASTQPQHF
>TRBV3-1/TRBV3-2|TRBJ2-7|.|.
TGTGCCAGCAGCCAAGATCAGGGCAACCTCTACGAGCAGTACTTC
CASSQDQGNLYEQYF
>TRBV5-1|TRBJ1-1|once|.
TGCGCCAGCAGCTTGGGAAGCCCGAACACTGAAGCTTTCTTT
CASSLGSPNTEAFF
>TRBV27|TRBJ2-7|.|.
TGTGCCAGCAGTTTAAGGTTGGGGAGCTCCTACGAGCAGTACTTC
CASSLRLGSSYEQYF
>TRBV18|TRBJ1-1|few|.
TGTGCCAGCTCACCACTACCGAACACTGAAGCTTTCTTT
CASSPLPNTEAFF
>TRBV6-6|TRBJ2-7|few|.
TGTGCCAGCAACCGAGGGACCACCTACGAGCAGTACTTC
CASNRGTTYEQYF
>TRBV20-1|TRBJ2-3|once|.
TGCAGTGCTAGTGAGGGAGCACGAGGGAGAGATACGCAGTATTTT
CSASEGARGRDTQYF
>TRBV7-2|TRBJ2-5|.|.
TGTGCCAGCAGCTTAGCGGTAACAGGGAGGAGTGAGACCCAGTACTTC
CASSLAVTGRSETQYF
>TRBV5-1|TRBJ1-2|.|.
TGCGCCAGCAGCTACGGGGACGCGCACTATGGCTACACCTTC
CASSYGDAHYGYTF
>TRBV6-2/TRBV6-3|TRBJ2-7|.|.
TGTGCCAGCAGTTATGCGGGGTCCTACGAGCAGTACTTC
CASSYAGSYEQYF
>TRBV6-1|TRBJ1-1|.|.
TGTGCCAGCAGTGAGCAGACAGGCCCGGCTTTCTTT
CASSEQTGPAFF
>TRBV7-6|TRBJ1-4|.|.
TGTGCCAGCAGCCCCGGCGGGGGCGTTAATGAAAAACTGTTTTTT
CASSPGGGVNEKLFF
>TRBV5-4|TRBJ2-1|.|.
TGTGCCAGCACCCCATACAGTTCGTCCTACAATGAGCAGTTCTTC
CASTPYSSSYNEQFF
>TRBV18|TRBJ2-7|once|TRBD2
TGTGCCAGCTCACCTCTAGCGGGAGGGGCCTACGAGCAGTACTTC
CASSPLAGGAYEQYF
>TRBV5-5|TRBJ2-5|.|.
TGTGCCAGCAGCTTGTCTCGCCAGAGCGGCCAAGAGACCCAGTACTTC
CASSLSRQSGQETQYF
>TRBV2|TRBJ2-2|.|TRBD2
TGTGCCAGCAGTGCCGGGAGGACCCAGAACACCGGGGAGCTGTTTTTT
CASSAGRTQNTGELFF
>TRBV18|TRBJ1-4|.|.
TGTGCCAGCTCACAGGGAGTTTCTGAAAAACTGTTTTTT
CASSQGVSEKLFF
>TRBV7-3|TRBJ2-7|.|.
TGTGCCAGCAGCCCCCAAGGCCCCCCGGGAGAGCAGTACTTC
CASSPQGPPGEQYF
>TRBV4-1|TRBJ2-1|.|TRBD2
TGCGCCAGCAGCCTTAGCGGGAGGGTACCCAATGAGCAGTTCTTC
CASSLSGRVPNEQFF
>TRBV29-1|TRBJ2-1|.|.
TGCAGCGTTGATGGTGCCGGGGACACCTACAATGAGCAGTTCTTC
CSVDGAGDTYNEQFF
>TRBV2|TRBJ1-2|few|.
TGTGCCAGCAGTGAGCTCGGACAGACCTCGGGTGGCTACACCTTC
CASSELGQTSGGYTF
>TRBV7-9|TRBJ1-5|.|TRBD1
TGTGCCAGCAGTCAGGGGGGGGGTTTGGGCGGCAATCAGCCCCAGCATTTT
CASSQGGGLGGNQPQHF
>TRBV2|TRBJ1-2|.|TRBD1
TGTGCCAGTTCCCAGACAGGGCCCTATGGCTACACCTTC
CASSQTGPYGYTF
>TRBV11-3|TRBJ2-1|.|TRBD1
TGTGCCAGCAGCTTATACCAGGGGGATGAGCAGTTCTTC
CASSLYQGDEQFF
>TRBV3-1/TRBV3-2|TRBJ2-3|.|TRBD2
TGTGCCAGCAGCCAGATGGGGGGGAGGGCCGATACGCAGTATTTT
CASSQMGGRADTQYF
>TRBV7-8|TRBJ2-5|once|.
TGTGCCAGCAGCTTAGGGATCCAAGAGACCCAGTACTTC
CASSLGIQETQYF
>TRBV2|TRBJ2-5|.|TRBD2
TGTGCCAGCAGCGCTGGACTAGCGGGGGAAGAGACCCAGTACTTC
CASSAGLAGEETQYF
>TRBV19|TRBJ2-7|.|TRBD1
TGTGCCAGTAGTATAGGGACAGGTTTGGGATACGAGCAGTACTTC
CASSIGTGLGYEQYF